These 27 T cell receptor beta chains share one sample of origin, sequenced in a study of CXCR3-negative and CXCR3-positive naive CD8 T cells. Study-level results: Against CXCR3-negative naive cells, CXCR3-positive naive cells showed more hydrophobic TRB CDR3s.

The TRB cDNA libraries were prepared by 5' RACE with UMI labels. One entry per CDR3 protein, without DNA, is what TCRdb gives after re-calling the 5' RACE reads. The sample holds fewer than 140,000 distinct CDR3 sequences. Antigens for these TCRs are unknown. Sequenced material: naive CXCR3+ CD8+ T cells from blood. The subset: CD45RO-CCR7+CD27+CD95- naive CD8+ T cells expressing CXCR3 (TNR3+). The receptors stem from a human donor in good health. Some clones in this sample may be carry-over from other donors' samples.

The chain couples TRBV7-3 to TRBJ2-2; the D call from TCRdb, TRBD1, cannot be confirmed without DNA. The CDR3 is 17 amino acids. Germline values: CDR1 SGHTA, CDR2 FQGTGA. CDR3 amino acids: CASSDESGRGNTGELFF.

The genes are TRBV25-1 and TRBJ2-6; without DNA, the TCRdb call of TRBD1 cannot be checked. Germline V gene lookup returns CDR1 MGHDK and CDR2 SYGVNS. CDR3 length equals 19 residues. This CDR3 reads CASSEPGTLSISGANVLTF.

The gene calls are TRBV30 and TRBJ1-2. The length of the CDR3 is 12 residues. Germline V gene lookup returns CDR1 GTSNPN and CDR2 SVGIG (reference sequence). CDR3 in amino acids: CAWKGLGYGYTF.

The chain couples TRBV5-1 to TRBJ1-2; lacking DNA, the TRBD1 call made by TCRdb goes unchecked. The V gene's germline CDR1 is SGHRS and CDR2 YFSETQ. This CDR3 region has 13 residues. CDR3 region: CASSSTGGGGYTF.

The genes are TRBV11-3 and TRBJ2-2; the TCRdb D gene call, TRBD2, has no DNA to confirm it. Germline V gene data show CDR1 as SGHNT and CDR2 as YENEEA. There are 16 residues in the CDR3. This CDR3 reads CASSLRSGGSAGELFF. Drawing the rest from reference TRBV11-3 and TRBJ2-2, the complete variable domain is EAGVVQSPRYKIIEKKQPVAFWCNPISGHNTLYWYLQNLGQGPELLIRYENEEAVDDSQLPKDRFSAERLKGVDSTLKIQPAELGDSAVYLCASSLRSGGSAGELFFGEGSRLTVL.

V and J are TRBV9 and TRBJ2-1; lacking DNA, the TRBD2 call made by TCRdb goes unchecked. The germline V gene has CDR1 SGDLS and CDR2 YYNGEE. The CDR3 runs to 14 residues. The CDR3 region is CASSVVEGMNEQFF.

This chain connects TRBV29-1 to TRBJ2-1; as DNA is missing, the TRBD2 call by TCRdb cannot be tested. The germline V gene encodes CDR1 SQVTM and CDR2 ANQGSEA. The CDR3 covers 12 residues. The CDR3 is CSVRASLAEQFF.

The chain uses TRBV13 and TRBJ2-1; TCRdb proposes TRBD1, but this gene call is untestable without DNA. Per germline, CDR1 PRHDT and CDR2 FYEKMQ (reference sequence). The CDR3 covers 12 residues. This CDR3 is CASSTGRNEQFF.

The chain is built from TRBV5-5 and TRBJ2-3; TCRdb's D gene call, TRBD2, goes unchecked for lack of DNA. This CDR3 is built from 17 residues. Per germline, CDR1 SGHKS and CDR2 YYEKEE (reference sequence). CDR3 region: CASSLALASGSPDTQYF.

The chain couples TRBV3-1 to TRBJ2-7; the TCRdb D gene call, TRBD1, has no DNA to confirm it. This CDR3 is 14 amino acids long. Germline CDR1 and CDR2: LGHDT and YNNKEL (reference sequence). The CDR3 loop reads CASSPEIGGYEQYF.

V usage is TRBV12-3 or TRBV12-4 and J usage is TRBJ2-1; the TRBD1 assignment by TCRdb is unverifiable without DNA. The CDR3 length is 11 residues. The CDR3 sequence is CASSRGGEQFF.

The CDR3 loop is CAISGAGSAKNIQYF. V and J are TRBV10-3 and TRBJ2-4; the D gene TCRdb calls, TRBD2, cannot be checked with no DNA. This CDR3 contains 15 residues. The germline CDR1 and CDR2 sequences are ENHRY and SYGVKD.

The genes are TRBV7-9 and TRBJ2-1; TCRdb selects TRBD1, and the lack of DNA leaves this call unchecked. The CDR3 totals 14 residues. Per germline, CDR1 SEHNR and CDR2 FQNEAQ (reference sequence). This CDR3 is CASSPRTENKEQFF.

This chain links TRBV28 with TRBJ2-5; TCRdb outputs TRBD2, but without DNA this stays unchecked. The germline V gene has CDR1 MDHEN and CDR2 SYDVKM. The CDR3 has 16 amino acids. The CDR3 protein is CASSTRTSGSQETQYF. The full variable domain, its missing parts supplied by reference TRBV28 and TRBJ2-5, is DVKVTQSSRYLVKRTGEKVFLECVQDMDHENMFWYRQDPGLGLRLIYFSYDVKMKEKGDIPEGYSVSREKKERFSLILESASTNQTSMYLCASSTRTSGSQETQYFGPGTRLLVL.

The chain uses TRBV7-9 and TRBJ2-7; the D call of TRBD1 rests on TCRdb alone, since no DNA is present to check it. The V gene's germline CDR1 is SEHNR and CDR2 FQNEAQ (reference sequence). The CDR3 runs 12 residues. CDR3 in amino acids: CASSGDSYEQYF.

The CDR3 spells CASSGGSYEQYF. The J gene is TRBJ2-7, the V gene TRBV11-3. The length of the CDR3 is 12 residues. Germline values: CDR1 SGHNT, CDR2 YENEEA.

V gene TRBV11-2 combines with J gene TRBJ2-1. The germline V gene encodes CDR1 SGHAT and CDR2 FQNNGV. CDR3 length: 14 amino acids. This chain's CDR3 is CASSPMGPNNEQFF.

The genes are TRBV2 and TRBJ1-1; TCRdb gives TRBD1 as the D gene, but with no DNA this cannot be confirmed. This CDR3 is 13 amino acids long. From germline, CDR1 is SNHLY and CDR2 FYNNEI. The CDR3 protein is CASSETGGTEAFF. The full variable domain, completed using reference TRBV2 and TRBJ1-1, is EPEVTQTPSHQVTQMGQEVILRCVPISNHLYFYWYRQILGQKVEFLVSFYNNEISEKSEIFDDQFSVERPDGSNFTLKIRSTKLEDSAMYFCASSETGGTEAFFGQGTRLTVV.

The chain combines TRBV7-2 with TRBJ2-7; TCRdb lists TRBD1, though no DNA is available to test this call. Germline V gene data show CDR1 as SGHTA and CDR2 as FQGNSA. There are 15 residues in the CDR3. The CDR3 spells CASSAGLGSSYEQYF.

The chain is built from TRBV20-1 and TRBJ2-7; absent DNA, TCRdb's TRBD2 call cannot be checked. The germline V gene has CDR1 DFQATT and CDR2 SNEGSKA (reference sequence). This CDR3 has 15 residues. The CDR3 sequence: CSVPFMGEGRYEQYF.

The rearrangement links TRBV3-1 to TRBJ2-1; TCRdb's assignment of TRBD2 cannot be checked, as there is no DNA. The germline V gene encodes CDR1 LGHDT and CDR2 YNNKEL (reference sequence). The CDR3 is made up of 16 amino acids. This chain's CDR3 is CASSTSGESSYNEQFF.

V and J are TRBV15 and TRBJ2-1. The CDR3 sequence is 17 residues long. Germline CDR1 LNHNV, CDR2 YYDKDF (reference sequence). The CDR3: CATSRDLRLAAHNEQFF.

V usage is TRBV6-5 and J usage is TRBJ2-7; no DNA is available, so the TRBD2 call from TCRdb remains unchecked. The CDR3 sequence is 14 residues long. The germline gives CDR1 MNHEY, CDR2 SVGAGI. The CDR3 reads CASTWTSGSYEQYF.

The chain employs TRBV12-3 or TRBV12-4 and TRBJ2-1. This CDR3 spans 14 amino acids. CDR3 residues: CASLDTLSYNEQFF.

The CDR3 protein is CASSQDRDTIYTEAFF. This chain uses TRBV7-2 with TRBJ1-1; with no DNA, the TCRdb D assignment of TRBD1 cannot be verified. CDR1 is SGHTA and CDR2 is FQGNSA in the germline V gene. There are 16 residues in the CDR3.

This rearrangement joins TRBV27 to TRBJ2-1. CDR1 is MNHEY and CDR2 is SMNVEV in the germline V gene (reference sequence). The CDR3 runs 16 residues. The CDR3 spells CASSFRGLASYNEQFF.

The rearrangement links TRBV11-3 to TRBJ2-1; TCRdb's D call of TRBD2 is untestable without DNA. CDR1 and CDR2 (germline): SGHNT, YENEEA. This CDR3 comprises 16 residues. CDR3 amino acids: CASSLVGSGTYNEQFF.